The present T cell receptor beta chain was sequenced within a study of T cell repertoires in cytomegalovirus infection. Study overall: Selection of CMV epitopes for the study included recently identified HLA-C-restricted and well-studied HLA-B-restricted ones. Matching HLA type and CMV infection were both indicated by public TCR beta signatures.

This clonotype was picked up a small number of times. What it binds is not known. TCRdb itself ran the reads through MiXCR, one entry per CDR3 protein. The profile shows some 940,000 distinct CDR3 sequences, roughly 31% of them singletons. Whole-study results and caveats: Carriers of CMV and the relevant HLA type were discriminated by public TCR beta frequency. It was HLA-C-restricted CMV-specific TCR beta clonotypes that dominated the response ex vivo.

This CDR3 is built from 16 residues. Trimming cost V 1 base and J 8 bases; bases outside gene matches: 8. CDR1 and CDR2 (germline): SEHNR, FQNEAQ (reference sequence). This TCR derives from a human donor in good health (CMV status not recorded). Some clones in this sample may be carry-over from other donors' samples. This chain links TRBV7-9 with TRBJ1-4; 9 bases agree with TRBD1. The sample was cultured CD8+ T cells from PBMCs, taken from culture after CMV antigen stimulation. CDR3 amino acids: CASSLVSDRGREKLFF. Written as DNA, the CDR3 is TGTGCCAGCAGCTTAGTTTCGGACAGGGGAAGGGAAAAACTGTTTTTT.